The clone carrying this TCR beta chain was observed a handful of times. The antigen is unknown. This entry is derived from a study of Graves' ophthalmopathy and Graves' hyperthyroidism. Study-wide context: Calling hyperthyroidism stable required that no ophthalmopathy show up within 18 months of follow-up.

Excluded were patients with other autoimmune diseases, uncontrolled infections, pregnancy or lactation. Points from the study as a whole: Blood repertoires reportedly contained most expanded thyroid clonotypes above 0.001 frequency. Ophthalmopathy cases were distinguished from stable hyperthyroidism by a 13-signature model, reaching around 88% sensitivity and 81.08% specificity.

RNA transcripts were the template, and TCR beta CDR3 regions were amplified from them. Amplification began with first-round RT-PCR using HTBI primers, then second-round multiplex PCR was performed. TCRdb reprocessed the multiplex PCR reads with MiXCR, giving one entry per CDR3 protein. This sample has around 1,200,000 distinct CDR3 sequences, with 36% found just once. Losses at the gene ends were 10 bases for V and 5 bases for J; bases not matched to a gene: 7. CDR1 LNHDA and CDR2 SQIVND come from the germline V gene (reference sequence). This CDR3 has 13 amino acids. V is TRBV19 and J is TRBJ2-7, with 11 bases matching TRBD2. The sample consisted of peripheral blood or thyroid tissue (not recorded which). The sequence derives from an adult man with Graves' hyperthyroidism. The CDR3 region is CATHSGGAHEQYF. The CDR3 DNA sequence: TGTGCCACCCATAGCGGGGGGGCCCACGAGCAGTACTTC.